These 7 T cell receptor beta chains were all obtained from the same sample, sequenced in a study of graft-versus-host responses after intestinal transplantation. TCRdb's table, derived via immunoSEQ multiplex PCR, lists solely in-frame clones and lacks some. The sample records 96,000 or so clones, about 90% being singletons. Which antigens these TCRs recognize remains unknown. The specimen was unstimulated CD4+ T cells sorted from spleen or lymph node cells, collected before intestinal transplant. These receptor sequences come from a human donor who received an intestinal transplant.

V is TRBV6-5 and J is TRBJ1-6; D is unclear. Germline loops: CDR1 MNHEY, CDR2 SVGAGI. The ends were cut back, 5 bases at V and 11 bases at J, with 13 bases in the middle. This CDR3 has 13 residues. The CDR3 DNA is TGTGCCAGCAGTGCCCTCGGGGTCCCACCCCTCCACTTT. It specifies CASSALGVPPLHF.

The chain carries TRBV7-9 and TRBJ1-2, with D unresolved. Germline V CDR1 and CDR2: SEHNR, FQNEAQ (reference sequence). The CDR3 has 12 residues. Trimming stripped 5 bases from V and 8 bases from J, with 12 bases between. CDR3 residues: CASSPWPQGYTF. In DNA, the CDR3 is TGTGCCAGCAGCCCCTGGCCCCAAGGCTACACCTTC. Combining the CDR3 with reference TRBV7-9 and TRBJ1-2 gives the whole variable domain DTGVSQNPRHKITKRGQNVTFRCDPISEHNRLYWYRQTLGQGPEFLTYFQNEAQLEKSRLLSDRFSAERPKGSFSTLEIQRTEQGDSAMYLCASSPWPQGYTFGSGTRLTVV.

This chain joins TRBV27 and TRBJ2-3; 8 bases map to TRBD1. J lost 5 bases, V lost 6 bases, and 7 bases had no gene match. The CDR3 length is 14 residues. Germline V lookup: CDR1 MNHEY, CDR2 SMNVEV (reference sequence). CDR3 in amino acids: CASREWTGKDTQYF. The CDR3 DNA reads TGTGCCAGCAGAGAGTGGACAGGGAAAGATACGCAGTATTTT.

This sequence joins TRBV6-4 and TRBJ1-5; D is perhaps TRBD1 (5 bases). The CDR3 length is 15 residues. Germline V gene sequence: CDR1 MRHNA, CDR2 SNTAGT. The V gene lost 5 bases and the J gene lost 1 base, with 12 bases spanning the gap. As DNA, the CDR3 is TGTGCCAGCAGTCCCTCTTGGACAAGCAATCAGCCCCAGCATTTT. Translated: CASSPSWTSNQPQHF.

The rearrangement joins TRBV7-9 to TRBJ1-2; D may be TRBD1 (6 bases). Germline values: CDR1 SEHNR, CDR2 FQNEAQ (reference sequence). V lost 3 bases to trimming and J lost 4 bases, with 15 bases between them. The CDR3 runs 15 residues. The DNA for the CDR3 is TGTGCCAGCAGCTTGAGGGGGAACCTAGGCTATGGCTACACCTTC. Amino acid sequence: CASSLRGNLGYGYTF.

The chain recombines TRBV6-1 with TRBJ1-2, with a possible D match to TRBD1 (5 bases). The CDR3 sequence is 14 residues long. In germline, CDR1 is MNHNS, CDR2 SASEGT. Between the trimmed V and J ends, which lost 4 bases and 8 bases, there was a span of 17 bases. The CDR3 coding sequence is TGTGCCAGCAGTGTGGCCTATAACGGGGGAGGCTACACCTTC. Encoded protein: CASSVAYNGGGYTF.

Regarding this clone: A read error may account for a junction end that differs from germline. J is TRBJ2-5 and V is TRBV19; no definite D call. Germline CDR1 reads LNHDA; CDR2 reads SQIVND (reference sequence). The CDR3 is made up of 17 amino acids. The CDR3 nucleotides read TGTGCCAGTAGTATAAGTCTGTCTCCCACAAGACAAGGGACCCAGTACTTC. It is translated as CASSISLSPTRQGTQYF.